These 25 T cell receptor beta chains were all obtained from the same sample, sequenced in a study of blood T cells in healthy people across ages. For the second PCR, which ran for roughly 7 to 11 cycles, a sample-barcoded 5' primer and a J-beta primer mix were used. TCRdb reprocessed the 5' RACE reads via MiXCR and lists one record per CDR3 protein. Of more than 1,000,000 distinct CDR3 sequences listed, about 25% are singletons. These data also featured in a second study, about T cells of mothers and their children.

The sample consisted of blood. The receptors originated from a girl aged 2 to 9 in good health.

The chain has TRBV28 and TRBJ2-5, with 9 positions matching TRBD2. V shed 7 bases, J shed 0 bases, and the junction held 3 bases outside the gene matches. This CDR3 contains 14 residues. Germline lookup yields CDR1 MDHEN and CDR2 SYDVKM. CDR3 residues: CASTLAGDQETQYF. In nucleotides, the CDR3 is TGTGCCAGCACATTAGCGGGGGACCAAGAGACCCAGTACTTC. Together with reference TRBV28 and TRBJ2-5, the CDR3 gives the full variable domain: DVKVTQSSRYLVKRTGEKVFLECVQDMDHENMFWYRQDPGLGLRLIYFSYDVKMKEKGDIPEGYSVSREKKERFSLILESASTNQTSMYLCASTLAGDQETQYFGPGTRLLVL.

This clonotype was seen at least ten times. The chain recombines TRBV27 with TRBJ2-4; the match to TRBD2 covers 9 bases. CDR1 MNHEY and CDR2 SMNVEV come from the germline V gene (reference sequence). This CDR3 has 14 residues. V lost 0 bases and J lost 11; bases outside the gene matches: 5. CDR3 DNA: TGTGCCAGCAGTTTATCGGCTAGCGGGAACCTTCAGTACTTC. The encoded protein is CASSLSASGNLQYF.

The chain employs TRBV5-4 and TRBJ1-5, with D uncertain. Germline V lookup: CDR1 SGHNT, CDR2 YYREEE (reference sequence). CDR3 length: 13 amino acids. V was pared by 4 bases and J by 3 bases, with 8 bases between. CDR3 nucleotides: TGTGCCAGCAGCCCCGAAGTCAATCAGCCCCAGCATTTT. Its protein is CASSPEVNQPQHF.

This clonotype has a handful of counts. The J gene is TRBJ2-7, the V gene TRBV7-9; D remains unclear. The CDR3 is made up of 15 amino acids. The germline V gene encodes CDR1 SEHNR and CDR2 FQNEAQ (reference sequence). Trimming cost V 3 bases and J 2 bases, with 14 bases left between them. The CDR3 nucleotides are TGTGCCAGCAGCTTTTCCGCGACAATTACCTACGAGCAGTACTTC. Its protein product is CASSFSATITYEQYF. The full variable domain, in which reference TRBV7-9 and TRBJ2-7 provide the parts outside the CDR3, is DTGVSQNPRHKITKRGQNVTFRCDPISEHNRLYWYRQTLGQGPEFLTYFQNEAQLEKSRLLSDRFSAERPKGSFSTLEIQRTEQGDSAMYLCASSFSATITYEQYFGPGTRLTVT.

The V and J genes are TRBV9 and TRBJ1-1; D is uncertain. There are 15 residues in the CDR3. Germline lookup yields CDR1 SGDLS and CDR2 YYNGEE. Deletions cut 3 bases from V and 1 base from J, with 13 bases between. The chain's CDR3 is CASSAHSGPNTEAFF. DNA for the CDR3: TGTGCCAGCAGCGCTCATTCGGGTCCGAACACTGAAGCTTTCTTT.

The genes are TRBV12-5 and TRBJ2-5; 14 bases agree with TRBD2. The germline V gene has CDR1 LGHNT and CDR2 FRNRAP. The V and J ends lost 4 bases and 3 bases, in that order; junction bases with no gene match: 7. CDR3 length: 17 residues. This CDR3 is CASGSGLAGGPEETQYF. The CDR3, as DNA: TGTGCTAGTGGTTCCGGACTAGCGGGGGGCCCTGAAGAGACCCAGTACTTC. The full variable domain, completed using reference TRBV12-5 and TRBJ2-5, is DARVTQTPRHKVTEMGQEVTMRCQPILGHNTVFWYRQTMMQGLELLAYFRNRAPLDDSGMPKDRFSAEMPDATLATLKIQPSEPRDSAVYFCASGSGLAGGPEETQYFGPGTRLLVL.

V usage is TRBV5-1 and J usage is TRBJ2-5; D remains ambiguous. Trimming took 1 base from V and 5 from J, leaving 9 bases between them. The germline V gene has CDR1 SGHRS and CDR2 YFSETQ. This CDR3 is 13 amino acids long. The DNA for the CDR3 is TGCGCCAGCAGCTTGCAGGTGGGGGAGACCCAGTACTTC. This gives the protein CASSLQVGETQYF.

This chain connects TRBV28 to TRBJ2-1, with 9 bases matching TRBD2. Germline V gene sequence: CDR1 MDHEN, CDR2 SYDVKM. V was pared by 5 bases and J by 9 bases, with 2 bases of the junction left unmatched. The CDR3 sequence is 12 residues long. In DNA, the CDR3 is TGTGCCAGCAGTGGGGGACTAGCTGAGCAGTTCTTC. This translates into CASSGGLAEQFF.

This clonotype has just a few counts. This rearrangement joins TRBV29-1 to TRBJ2-1, with 11 bases that match TRBD2. CDR3 size: 14 residues. V lost 3 bases, J lost 7 bases, and 5 bases stayed unmatched. Germline loops: CDR1 SQVTM, CDR2 ANQGSEA. CDR3 protein: CSVEKTSGVNEQFF. The DNA for the CDR3 is TGCAGCGTTGAGAAGACTAGCGGGGTAAATGAGCAGTTCTTC.

The chain uses TRBV12-3 or TRBV12-4 and TRBJ1-1, with a tentative D call TRBD1 (5 bases). Trimming removed 5 bases from V and 4 bases from J, with 20 bases in between. This CDR3 has 16 amino acids. CDR3 sequence reads: CASSRMVGGLGTEAFF. DNA for the CDR3: TGTGCCAGCAGTCGAATGGTTGGGGGTCTGGGCACTGAAGCTTTCTTT.

V and J are TRBV29-1 and TRBJ1-2; no clear D. This CDR3 spans 14 amino acids. From germline, CDR1 is SQVTM and CDR2 ANQGSEA. V was pared by 6 bases and J by 1 base, with 15 bases between. The CDR3: CSVESQYYNYGYTF. The CDR3 DNA follows: TGCAGCGTAGAGAGTCAGTACTATAACTATGGCTACACCTTC.

The sample holds a few counts of this clonotype. The rearrangement uses TRBV25-1 and TRBJ2-4; weak D call: TRBD2 (5 bases). Trimming stripped 2 bases from V and 8 bases from J, with 10 bases between. Germline CDR1 reads MGHDK; CDR2 reads SYGVNS. The CDR3 is made up of 13 amino acids. CDR3 in DNA: TGTGCCAGCAGTGAACCGGGAAGGGACATTCAGTACTTC. Encoded protein: CASSEPGRDIQYF.

This clonotype was seen a handful of times. CDR3 bases: TGCGCCAGCAGCTCCCAAGGGTCCGGCACTGAAGCTTTCTTT. Amino acids: CASSSQGSGTEAFF. This sequence joins TRBV5-1 and TRBJ1-1; D not certain. Germline CDR1 SGHRS, CDR2 YFSETQ. Trimming pared 3 bases from V and 4 bases from J, leaving 13 bases between. This CDR3 is built from 14 residues.

This chain links TRBV7-7 with TRBJ2-5; 11 bases fit TRBD2. The DNA end is more similar to TRBJ2-1, so the J call may be wrong. There are 13 residues in the CDR3. From germline, CDR1 is SSHAT and CDR2 FNYEAQ (reference sequence). The CDR3 sequence: CACSSGRTNEQFF. The DNA of the CDR3 is TGTGCCTGTTCTAGCGGGAGGACGAATGAGCAGTTCTTC.

This clonotype has only a few counts. This sequence joins TRBV7-9 and TRBJ1-1; D perhaps matches TRBD1 (5 bases). The CDR3 has 14 amino acids. Trimming cost V 5 bases and J 4 bases, with 14 bases left between them. Germline V gene sequence: CDR1 SEHNR, CDR2 FQNEAQ (reference sequence). CDR3 sequence (DNA): TGTGCCAGCAGCCGGGGACCCGCCTTCACTGAAGCTTTCTTT. Residues: CASSRGPAFTEAFF. Based on the CDR3 plus reference TRBV7-9 and TRBJ1-1, the full variable domain is DTGVSQNPRHKITKRGQNVTFRCDPISEHNRLYWYRQTLGQGPEFLTYFQNEAQLEKSRLLSDRFSAERPKGSFSTLEIQRTEQGDSAMYLCASSRGPAFTEAFFGQGTRLTVV.

The V call is TRBV5-1, the J call TRBJ2-1; TRBD2 might be the D (6 bases). The CDR3 runs 15 residues. Trimming removed 0 bases from V and 6 bases from J, with 13 bases in between. Germline CDR1 SGHRS, CDR2 YFSETQ. Written as DNA, the CDR3 is TGCGCCAGCAGCTTGGTTGCGGGAATCTTCAATGAGCAGTTCTTC. It is translated as CASSLVAGIFNEQFF.

This clonotype was counted a few times. The gene calls are TRBV20-1 and TRBJ2-5; D may be TRBD1 or TRBD2 (6 bases each). The CDR3 length is 15 residues. V dropped 2 bases and J dropped 2 bases, with 15 bases sitting between them. Germline CDR1 DFQATT, CDR2 SNEGSKA (reference sequence). CDR3 DNA: TGCAGTGCTAGACCTCGTGGAGGGACACAAGAGACCCAGTACTTC. Translating it yields CSARPRGGTQETQYF.

The chain uses TRBV7-2 and TRBJ2-1; 7 bases line up with TRBD2. TRBJ2-7 matches the DNA end more closely, so the J call is doubtful. Germline CDR1 SGHTA, CDR2 FQGNSA. The CDR3 covers 16 residues. CDR3 protein: CASSLSLAAFSYEQYF. The DNA for the CDR3 is TGTGCCAGCAGCTTAAGCCTAGCGGCTTTCTCCTACGAGCAGTACTTC.

This clonotype came up a few times. This rearrangement joins TRBV2 to TRBJ1-4; a weak D match, TRBD1 (5 bases). The CDR3 runs 15 residues. Trimming removed 0 bases at V and 8 bases at J, with 13 bases between. Germline assignment: CDR1 SNHLY and CDR2 FYNNEI. CDR3 sequence reads: CASSEALGGGEKLFF. In DNA form, the CDR3 reads TGTGCCAGCAGTGAAGCGCTTGGGGGAGGCGAAAAACTGTTTTTT.

This clonotype was found a few times. This chain links TRBV15 with TRBJ2-7; weak D call: TRBD1 (5 bases). The CDR3 runs to 15 residues. In germline, CDR1 is LNHNV, CDR2 YYDKDF (reference sequence). Deletions cut 1 base from V and 6 bases from J, with 16 bases between. The CDR3 DNA reads as TGTGCCACCAGCAGAGGGTCACCCGACAGCTCCGAGCAGTACTTC. Its translation: CATSRGSPDSSEQYF.

This clonotype showed up just a few times. The rearrangement uses TRBV18 and TRBJ2-5, with unresolved D. The V end was cut by 1 base, the J end by 0 bases, with 9 bases between. Germline CDR1 is KGHSH and CDR2 is LQKENI. This CDR3 is built from 15 residues. The CDR3 bases are TGTGCCAGCTCACCACGATGGGCTAACCAAGAGACCCAGTACTTC. Translated, it gives CASSPRWANQETQYF.

The rearrangement joins TRBV13 to TRBJ1-1; D remains unclear. CDR3 size: 13 residues. Germline CDR1 is PRHDT and CDR2 is FYEKMQ (reference sequence). V dropped 4 bases and J dropped 2 bases, with 8 bases sitting between them. The CDR3 DNA reads as TGTGCCAGCAGCTCCCCTTCTAACACTGAAGCTTTCTTT. The encoded protein is CASSSPSNTEAFF.

In its sample, this clonotype was seen a few times. The J gene is TRBJ2-7, the V gene TRBV13; 9 bases are a match to TRBD2. The DNA end is a closer match to TRBJ2-1, so the J assignment may be wrong. The CDR3 runs 13 residues. The germline V gene has CDR1 PRHDT and CDR2 FYEKMQ (reference sequence). CDR3 DNA sequence: TGTGCCAGCAGCCCACCGACTAGCGGTGAGCAGTTCTTC. Its protein is CASSPPTSGEQFF.

There are a few counts of this clonotype. V is TRBV10-2 and J is TRBJ2-7; 10 nucleotides agree with TRBD1. After removal of 0 bases from V and 3 bases from J, the junction contained 2 bases not matched to a gene. CDR3 size: 15 residues. Per the germline V gene, CDR1 is WSHSY and CDR2 is SAAADI. CDR3 region: CASSESGTGVYEQYF. CDR3 bases: TGCGCCAGCAGTGAGTCCGGGACAGGGGTCTACGAGCAGTACTTC.

This clonotype occurred once. The chain is built from TRBV29-1 and TRBJ1-2; unclear D gene. In germline, CDR1 is SQVTM, CDR2 ANQGSEA. The V end was cut by 3 bases, the J end by 7 bases, with 15 bases between. The CDR3 contains 13 residues. In DNA form, the CDR3 reads TGCAGCGTTGACCACGGAAGATCGGGTGGCTACACCTTC. It encodes CSVDHGRSGGYTF.